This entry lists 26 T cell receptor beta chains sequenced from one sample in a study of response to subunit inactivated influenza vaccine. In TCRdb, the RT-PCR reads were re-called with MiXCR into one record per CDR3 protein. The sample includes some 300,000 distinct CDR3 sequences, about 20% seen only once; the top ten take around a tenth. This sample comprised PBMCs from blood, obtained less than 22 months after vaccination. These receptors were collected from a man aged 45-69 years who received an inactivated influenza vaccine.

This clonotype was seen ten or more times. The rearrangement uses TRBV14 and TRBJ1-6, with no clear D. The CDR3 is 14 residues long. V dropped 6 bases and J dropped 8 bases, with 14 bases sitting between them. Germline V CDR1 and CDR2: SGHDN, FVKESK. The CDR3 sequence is CASSWGTIYSPLHF. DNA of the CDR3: TGTGCCAGCAGTTGGGGTACGATATATTCACCCCTCCACTTT.

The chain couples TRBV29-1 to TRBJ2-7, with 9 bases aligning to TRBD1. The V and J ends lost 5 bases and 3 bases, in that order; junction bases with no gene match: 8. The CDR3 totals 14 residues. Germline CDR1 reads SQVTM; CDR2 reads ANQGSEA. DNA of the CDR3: TGCAGCGTTACTGCCGGGACAGGGATCTACGAGCAGTACTTC. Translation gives CSVTAGTGIYEQYF.

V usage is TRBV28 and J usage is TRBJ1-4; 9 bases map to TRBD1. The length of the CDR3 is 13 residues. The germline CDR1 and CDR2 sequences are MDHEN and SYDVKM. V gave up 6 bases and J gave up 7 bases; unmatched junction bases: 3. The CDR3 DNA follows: TGTGCCAGCAGGACAGGGGGGCCTGAAAAACTGTTTTTT. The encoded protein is CASRTGGPEKLFF.

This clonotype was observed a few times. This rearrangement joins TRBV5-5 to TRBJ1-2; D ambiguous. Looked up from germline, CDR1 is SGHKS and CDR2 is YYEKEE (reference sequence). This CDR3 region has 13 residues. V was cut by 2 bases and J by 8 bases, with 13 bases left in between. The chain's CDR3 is CASSFADGGGYTF. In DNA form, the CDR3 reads TGTGCCAGCAGCTTCGCTGACGGAGGGGGCTACACCTTC.

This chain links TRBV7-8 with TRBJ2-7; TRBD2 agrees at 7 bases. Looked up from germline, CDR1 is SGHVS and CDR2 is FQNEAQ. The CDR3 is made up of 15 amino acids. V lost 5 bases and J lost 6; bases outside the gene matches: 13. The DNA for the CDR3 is TGTGCCAGCAGCACGACTAGCAGTATCGCCCTCGAGCAGTACTTC. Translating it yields CASSTTSSIALEQYF.

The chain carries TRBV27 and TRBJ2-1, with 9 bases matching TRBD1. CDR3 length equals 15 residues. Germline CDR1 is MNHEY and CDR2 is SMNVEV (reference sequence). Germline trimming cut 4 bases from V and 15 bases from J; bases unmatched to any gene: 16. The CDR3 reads CASSYNGAIGTGTFF. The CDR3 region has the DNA TGTGCCAGCAGTTACAACGGGGCGATCGGGACAGGGACGTTCTTC.

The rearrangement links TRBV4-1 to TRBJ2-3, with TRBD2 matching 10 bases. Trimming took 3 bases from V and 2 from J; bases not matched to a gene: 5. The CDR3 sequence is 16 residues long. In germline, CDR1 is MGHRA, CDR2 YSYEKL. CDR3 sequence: CASSHPAGGNTDTQYF. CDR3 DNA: TGCGCCAGCAGCCACCCAGCGGGGGGGAACACAGATACGCAGTATTTT.

The CDR3 DNA reads TGCGCCAGCAGCTTGAATCTCGGGCGAAATTCACCCCTCCACTTT. Translating it yields CASSLNLGRNSPLHF. This chain uses TRBV5-1 with TRBJ1-6; no reliable D call. The CDR3 length is 15 residues. The germline V gene has CDR1 SGHRS and CDR2 YFSETQ. Trimming shortened V by 1 base and J by 7 bases, and 12 bases separated the two germline ends.

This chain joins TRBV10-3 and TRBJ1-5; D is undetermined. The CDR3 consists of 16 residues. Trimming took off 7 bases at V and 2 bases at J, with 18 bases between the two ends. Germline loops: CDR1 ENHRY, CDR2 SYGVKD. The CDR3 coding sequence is TGTGCCATCACCGAAGGACCGTTGAAGGGCAATCAGCCCCAGCATTTT. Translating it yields CAITEGPLKGNQPQHF.

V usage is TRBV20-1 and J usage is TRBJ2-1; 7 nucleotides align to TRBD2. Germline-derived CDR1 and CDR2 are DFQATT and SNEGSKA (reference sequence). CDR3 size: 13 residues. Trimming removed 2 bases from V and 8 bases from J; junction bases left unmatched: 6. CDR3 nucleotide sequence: TGCAGTGCTAGAAGGGGACTAAAGGATGAGCAGTTCTTC. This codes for CSARRGLKDEQFF.

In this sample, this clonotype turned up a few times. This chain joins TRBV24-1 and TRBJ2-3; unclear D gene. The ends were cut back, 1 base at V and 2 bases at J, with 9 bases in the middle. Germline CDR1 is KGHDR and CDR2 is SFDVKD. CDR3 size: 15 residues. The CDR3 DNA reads TGTGCCACCAGTGATTTACAAGGACCCACAGATACGCAGTATTTT. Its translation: CATSDLQGPTDTQYF.

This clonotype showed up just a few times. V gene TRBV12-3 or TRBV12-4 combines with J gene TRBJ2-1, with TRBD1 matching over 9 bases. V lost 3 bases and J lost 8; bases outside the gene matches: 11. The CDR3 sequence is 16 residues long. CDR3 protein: CASSFKPGQGRDEQFF. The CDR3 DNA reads TGTGCCAGCAGTTTCAAACCGGGACAGGGAAGAGATGAGCAGTTCTTC.

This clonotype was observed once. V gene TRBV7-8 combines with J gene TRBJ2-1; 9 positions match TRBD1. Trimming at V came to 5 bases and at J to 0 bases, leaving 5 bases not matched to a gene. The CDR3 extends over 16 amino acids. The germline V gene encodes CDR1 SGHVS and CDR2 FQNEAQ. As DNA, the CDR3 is TGTGCCAGCAGCCTCACAGGGGGCTTCTCCTACAATGAGCAGTTCTTC. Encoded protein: CASSLTGGFSYNEQFF.

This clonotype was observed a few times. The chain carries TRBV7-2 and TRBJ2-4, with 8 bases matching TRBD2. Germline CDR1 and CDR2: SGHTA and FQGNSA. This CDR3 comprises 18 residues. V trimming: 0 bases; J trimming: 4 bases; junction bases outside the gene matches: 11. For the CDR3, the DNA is TGTGCCAGCAGCTTAGCGCTATTCCGGGAGGGCGCAAAAAACATTCAGTACTTC. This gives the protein CASSLALFREGAKNIQYF.

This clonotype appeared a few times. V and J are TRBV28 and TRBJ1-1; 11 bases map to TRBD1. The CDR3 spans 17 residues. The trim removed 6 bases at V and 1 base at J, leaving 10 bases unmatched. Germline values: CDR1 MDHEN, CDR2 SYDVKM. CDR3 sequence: CASSLRPGQGENTEAFF. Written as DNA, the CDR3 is TGTGCCAGCAGCCTACGTCCGGGACAGGGGGAGAACACTGAAGCTTTCTTT.

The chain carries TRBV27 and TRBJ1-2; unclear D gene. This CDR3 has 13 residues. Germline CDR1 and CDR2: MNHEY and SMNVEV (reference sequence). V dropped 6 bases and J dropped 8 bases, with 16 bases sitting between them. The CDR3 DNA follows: TGTGCCAGCAGCCGCCACGAGGGTACGGGCTACACCTTC. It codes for CASSRHEGTGYTF.

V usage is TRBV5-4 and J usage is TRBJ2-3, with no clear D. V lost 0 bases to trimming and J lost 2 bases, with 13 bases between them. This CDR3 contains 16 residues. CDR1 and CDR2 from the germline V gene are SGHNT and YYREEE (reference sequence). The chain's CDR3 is CASSLAGVRTTDTQYF. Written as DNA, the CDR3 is TGTGCCAGCAGCTTGGCTGGGGTCCGAACCACAGATACGCAGTATTTT.

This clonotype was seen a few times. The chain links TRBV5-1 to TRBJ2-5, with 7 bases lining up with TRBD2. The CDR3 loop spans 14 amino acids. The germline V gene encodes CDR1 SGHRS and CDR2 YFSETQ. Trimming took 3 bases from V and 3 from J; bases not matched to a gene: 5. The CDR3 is CASSWTGLKETQYF. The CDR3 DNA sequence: TGCGCCAGCAGCTGGACGGGACTAAAAGAGACCCAGTACTTC.

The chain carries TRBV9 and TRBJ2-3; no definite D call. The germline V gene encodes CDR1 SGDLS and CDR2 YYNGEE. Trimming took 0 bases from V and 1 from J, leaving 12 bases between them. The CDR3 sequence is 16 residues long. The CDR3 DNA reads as TGTGCCAGCAGCGTAGCTTTCAGCGATGGCACAGATACGCAGTATTTT. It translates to CASSVAFSDGTDTQYF.

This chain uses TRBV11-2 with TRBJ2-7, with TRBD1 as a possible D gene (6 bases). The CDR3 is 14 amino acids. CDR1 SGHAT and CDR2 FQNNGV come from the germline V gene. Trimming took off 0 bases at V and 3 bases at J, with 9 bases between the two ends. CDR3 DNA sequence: TGTGCCAGCAGCTTAGAAACAGGGAACTACGAGCAGTACTTC. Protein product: CASSLETGNYEQYF.

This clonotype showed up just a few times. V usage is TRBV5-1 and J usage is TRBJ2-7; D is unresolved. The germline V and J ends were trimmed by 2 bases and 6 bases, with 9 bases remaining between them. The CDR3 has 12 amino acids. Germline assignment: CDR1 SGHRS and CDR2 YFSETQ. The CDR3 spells CASSLFLGEQYF. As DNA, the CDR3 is TGCGCCAGCAGCTTATTCCTCGGCGAGCAGTACTTC.

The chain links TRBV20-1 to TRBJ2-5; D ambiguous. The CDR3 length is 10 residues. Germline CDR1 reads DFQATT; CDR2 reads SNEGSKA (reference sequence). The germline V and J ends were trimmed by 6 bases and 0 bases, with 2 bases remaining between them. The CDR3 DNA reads TGCAGTGCCTACCAAGAGACCCAGTACTTC. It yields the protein CSAYQETQYF.

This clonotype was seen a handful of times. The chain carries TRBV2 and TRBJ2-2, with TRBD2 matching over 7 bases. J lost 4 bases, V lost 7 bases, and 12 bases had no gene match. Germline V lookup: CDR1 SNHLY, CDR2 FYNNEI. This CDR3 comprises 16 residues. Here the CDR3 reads CASTLAPVAGTGELFF. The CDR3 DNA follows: TGTGCCAGCACCCTCGCTCCCGTAGCGGGCACCGGGGAGCTGTTTTTT.

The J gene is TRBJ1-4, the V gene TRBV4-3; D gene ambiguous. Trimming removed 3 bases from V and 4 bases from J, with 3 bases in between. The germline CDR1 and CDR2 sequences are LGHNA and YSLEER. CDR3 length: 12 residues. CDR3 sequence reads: CASSHNNEKLFF. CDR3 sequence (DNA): TGCGCCAGCAGCCATAATAATGAAAAACTGTTTTTT.

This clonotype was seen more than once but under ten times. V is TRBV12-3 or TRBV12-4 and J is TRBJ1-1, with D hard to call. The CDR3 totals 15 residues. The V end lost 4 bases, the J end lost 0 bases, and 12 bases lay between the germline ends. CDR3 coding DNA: TGTGCCAGCAGTTCTACCGGACTGTTGAACACTGAAGCTTTCTTT. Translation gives CASSSTGLLNTEAFF.

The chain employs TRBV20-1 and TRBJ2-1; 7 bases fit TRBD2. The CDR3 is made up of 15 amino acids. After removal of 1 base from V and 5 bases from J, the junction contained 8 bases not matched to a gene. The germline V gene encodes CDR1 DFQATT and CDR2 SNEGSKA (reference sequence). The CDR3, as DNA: TGCAGTGCTAGAGGGGCCGGGAGGTTCCACAATGAGCAGTTCTTC. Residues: CSARGAGRFHNEQFF.